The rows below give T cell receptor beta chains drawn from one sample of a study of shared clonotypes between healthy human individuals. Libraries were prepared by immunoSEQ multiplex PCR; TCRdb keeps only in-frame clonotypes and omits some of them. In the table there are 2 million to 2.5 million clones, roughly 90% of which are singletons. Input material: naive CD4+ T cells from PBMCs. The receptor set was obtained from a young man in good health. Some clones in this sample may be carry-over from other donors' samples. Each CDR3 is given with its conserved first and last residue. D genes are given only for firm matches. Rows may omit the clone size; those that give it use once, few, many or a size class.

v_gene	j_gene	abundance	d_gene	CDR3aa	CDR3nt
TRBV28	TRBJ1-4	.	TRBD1	CASRNAGGADNEKLFF	TGTGCCAGCAGAAACGCAGGGGGCGCGGATAATGAAAAACTGTTTTTT
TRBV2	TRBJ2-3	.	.	CASSGSQGTDTQYF	TGTGCCAGCAGTGGTTCTCAGGGCACAGATACGCAGTATTTT
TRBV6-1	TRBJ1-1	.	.	CASSAKDRNTEAFF	TGTGCCAGCAGTGCTAAGGACAGGAACACTGAAGCTTTCTTT
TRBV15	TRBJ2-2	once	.	CATSRDPGGETGELFF	TGTGCCACCAGCAGAGATCCTGGAGGGGAGACCGGGGAGCTGTTTTTT
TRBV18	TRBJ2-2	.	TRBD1	CASSLGQGRPGATGELFF	TGTGCCAGCTCACTCGGACAGGGAAGGCCGGGGGCCACCGGGGAGCTGTTTTTT
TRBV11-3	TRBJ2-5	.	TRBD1	CASSPTGERETQYF	TGTGCCAGCAGCCCGACAGGGGAGAGAGAGACCCAGTACTTC
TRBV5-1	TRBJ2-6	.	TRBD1	CASSIEQGLSGANVLTF	TGCGCCAGCAGCATCGAACAGGGGCTATCTGGGGCCAACGTCCTGACTTTC
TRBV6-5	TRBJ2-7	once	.	CATIGRFYEQYF	TGTGCCACGATAGGGAGGTTTTACGAGCAGTACTTC
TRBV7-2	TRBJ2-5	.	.	CASSQGGQKETQYF	TGTGCCAGCAGCCAAGGTGGGCAGAAAGAGACCCAGTACTTC
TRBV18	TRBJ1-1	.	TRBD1	CASSLNLNSGTGTAFF	TGTGCCAGCTCACTCAATTTAAACTCCGGGACAGGAACAGCTTTCTTT
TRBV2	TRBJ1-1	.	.	CASSRQGNTEAFF	TGTGCCAGCAGTCGGCAGGGGAACACTGAAGCTTTCTTT
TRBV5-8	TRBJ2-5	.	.	CASPGLAAQYF	TGTGCCAGCCCCGGTCTGGCCGCCCAGTACTTC
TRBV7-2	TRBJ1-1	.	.	CASSLARPTNTEAFF	TGTGCCAGCAGCTTAGCCCGCCCTACGAACACTGAAGCTTTCTTT
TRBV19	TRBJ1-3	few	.	CASSRANSGNTIYF	TGTGCCAGTAGCAGGGCAAACTCTGGAAACACCATATATTTT
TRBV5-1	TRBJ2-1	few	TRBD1	CASSLEGQGGNEQFF	TGCGCCAGCAGCTTGGAGGGACAGGGGGGCAATGAGCAGTTCTTC
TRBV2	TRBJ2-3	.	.	CASSFPRGGATDTQYF	TGTGCCAGCAGTTTTCCCCGGGGTGGAGCGACAGATACGCAGTATTTT
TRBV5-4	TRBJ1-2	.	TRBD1	CASSLVSPGGYGYTF	TGTGCCAGCAGCTTGGTGTCGCCAGGGGGCTATGGCTACACCTTC
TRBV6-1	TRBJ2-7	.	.	CASVRDGSYEQYF	TGTGCCAGCGTGCGGGACGGGTCCTACGAGCAGTACTTC
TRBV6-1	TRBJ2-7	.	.	CASSEVGTRPSF	TGTGCCAGCAGTGAAGTGGGGACGAGGCCATCCTTC
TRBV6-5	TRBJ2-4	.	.	CATGLGNIQYF	TGTGCCACGGGGTTGGGGAACATTCAGTACTTC
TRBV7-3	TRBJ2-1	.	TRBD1	CASSRQGVIYNEQFF	TGTGCCAGCAGCCGACAGGGGGTCATCTACAATGAGCAGTTCTTC
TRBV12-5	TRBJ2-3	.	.	CASGLWGDTQYF	TGTGCTAGTGGTTTGTGGGGGGATACGCAGTATTTT
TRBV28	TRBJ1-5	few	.	CASSLLRNQPQHF	TGTGCCAGCAGTTTATTACGCAATCAGCCCCAGCATTTT
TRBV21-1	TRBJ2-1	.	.	CASSKALGEGHNEQFF	TGTGCCAGCAGCAAAGCGCTAGGGGAGGGTCACAATGAGCAGTTCTTC
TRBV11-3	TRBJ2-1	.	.	CASSLAGTSSYNEQFF	TGTGCCAGCAGCTTAGCCGGGACTTCATCCTACAATGAGCAGTTCTTC
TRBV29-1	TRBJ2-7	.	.	CSVGKPGNYEQYF	TGCAGCGTTGGGAAGCCCGGGAATTACGAGCAGTACTTC
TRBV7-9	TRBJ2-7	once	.	CACGEPRAYEQYF	TGTGCCTGTGGAGAGCCCCGCGCCTACGAGCAGTACTTC
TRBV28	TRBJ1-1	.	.	CASLRGNTEAFF	TGTGCCAGCCTTAGGGGGAACACTGAAGCTTTCTTT
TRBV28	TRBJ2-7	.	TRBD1	CASSARGREQYF	TGTGCCAGCAGCGCCAGGGGGCGCGAGCAGTACTTC
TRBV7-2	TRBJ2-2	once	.	CASSPQGGGTGELFF	TGTGCCAGCAGTCCTCAGGGAGGAGGCACCGGGGAGCTGTTTTTT
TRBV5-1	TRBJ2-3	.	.	CASSLAARGTDTQYF	TGCGCCAGCAGCTTGGCTGCTAGGGGTACAGATACGCAGTATTTT
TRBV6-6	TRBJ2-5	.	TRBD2	CASSDPGRETQYF	TGTGCCAGCAGCGACCCCGGGAGGGAGACCCAGTACTTC
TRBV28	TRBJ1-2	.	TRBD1	CASSPRTGGGYGYTF	TGTGCCAGCAGTCCCCGGACAGGGGGCGGCTATGGCTACACCTTC
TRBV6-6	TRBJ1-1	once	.	CACIRNTEAFF	TGTGCGTGCATAAGGAACACTGAAGCTTTCTTT
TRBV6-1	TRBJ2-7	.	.	CASMGSGTLHEQYF	TGTGCCAGCATGGGTTCCGGGACCCTCCACGAGCAGTACTTC
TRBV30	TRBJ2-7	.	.	CAWVTDSYEQYF	TGTGCCTGGGTCACAGACTCCTACGAGCAGTACTTC
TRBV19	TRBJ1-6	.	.	CASRTTGNSPLHF	TGTGCCAGTAGGACCACAGGGAATTCACCCCTCCACTTT
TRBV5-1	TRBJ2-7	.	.	CASSRNAGVSEQYF	TGCGCCAGCAGCCGCAACGCAGGGGTGAGCGAGCAGTACTTC
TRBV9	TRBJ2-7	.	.	CASSVASDHPFWQYF	TGTGCCAGCAGCGTAGCAAGCGACCATCCTTTCTGGCAGTACTTC
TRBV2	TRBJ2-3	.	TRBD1	CASSAPRGLTDTQYF	TGTGCCAGCAGTGCGCCCAGGGGGCTCACAGATACGCAGTATTTT
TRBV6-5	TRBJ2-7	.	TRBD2	CASRATSGRVGEQYF	TGTGCCAGCAGAGCCACTAGCGGGAGGGTCGGCGAGCAGTACTTC
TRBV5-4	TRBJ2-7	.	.	CASSPRPGAALYEQYF	TGTGCCAGCAGCCCCCGCCCGGGGGCCGCGCTCTACGAGCAGTACTTC
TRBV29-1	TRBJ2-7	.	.	CSVDATTGRQYF	TGCAGCGTTGACGCAACAACCGGCAGGCAGTACTTC
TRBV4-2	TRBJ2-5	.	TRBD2	CASSLGLAGRQETQYF	TGTGCCAGCAGCCTAGGACTAGCGGGGCGGCAAGAGACCCAGTACTTC
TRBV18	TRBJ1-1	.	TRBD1	CASSPQRGDKTGAFGAFF	TGTGCCAGCTCACCCCAACGGGGGGATAAGACAGGGGCGTTTGGAGCTTTCTTT
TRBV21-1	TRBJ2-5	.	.	CASSKLRGGVQETQYF	TGTGCCAGCAGCAAATTGCGGGGCGGGGTGCAAGAGACCCAGTACTTC
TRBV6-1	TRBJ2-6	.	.	CASSGRGSGANVLTF	TGTGCCAGCAGTGGGCGTGGCTCTGGGGCCAACGTCCTGACTTTC
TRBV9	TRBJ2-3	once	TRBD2	CASSVGSSSRTSGISDTQYF	TGTGCCAGCAGCGTAGGAAGTAGTTCCAGGACTAGCGGGATTTCAGATACGCAGTATTTT
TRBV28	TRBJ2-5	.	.	CASSPQETQYF	TGTGCCAGCAGTCCCCAGGAGACCCAGTACTTC
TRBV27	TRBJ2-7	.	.	CASRRDGSYEQYF	TGTGCCAGCAGACGGGACGGCTCCTACGAGCAGTACTTC
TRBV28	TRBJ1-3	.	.	CASRGPGNTIYF	TGTGCCAGCAGGGGACCTGGAAACACCATATATTTT
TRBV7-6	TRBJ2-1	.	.	CASSLERSEQFF	TGTGCCAGCAGCTTAGAGCGGAGTGAGCAGTTCTTC
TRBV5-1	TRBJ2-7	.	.	CASSGLPAGSSYEQYF	TGCGCCAGCAGCGGTCTTCCGGCGGGAAGCTCCTACGAGCAGTACTTC
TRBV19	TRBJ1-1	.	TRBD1	CASSGQGGTEAFF	TGTGCCAGTAGTGGACAGGGGGGCACTGAAGCTTTCTTT
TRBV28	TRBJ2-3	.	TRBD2	CASSRTSGFTDTQYF	TGTGCCAGCAGTAGGACTAGCGGATTCACAGATACGCAGTATTTT